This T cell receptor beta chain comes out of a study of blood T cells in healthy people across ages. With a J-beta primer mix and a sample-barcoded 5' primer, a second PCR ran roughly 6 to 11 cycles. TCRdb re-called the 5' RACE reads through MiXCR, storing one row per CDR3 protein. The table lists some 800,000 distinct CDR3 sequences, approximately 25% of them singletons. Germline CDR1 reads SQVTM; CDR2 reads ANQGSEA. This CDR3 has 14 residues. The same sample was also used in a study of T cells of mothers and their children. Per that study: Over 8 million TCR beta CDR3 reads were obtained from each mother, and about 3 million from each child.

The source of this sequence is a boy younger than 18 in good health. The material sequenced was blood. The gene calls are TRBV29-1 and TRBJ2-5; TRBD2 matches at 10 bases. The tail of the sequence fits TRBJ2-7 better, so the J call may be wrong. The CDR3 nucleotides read TGCAGCGTCGAGGGGCTAGCGGGGGTCTACGAGCAGTACTTC. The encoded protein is CSVEGLAGVYEQYF.